The present T cell receptor beta chain was sequenced within a study of cytomegalovirus exposure and HLA in healthy donors. Study overall: Caucasian-associated ancestry cluster membership applied to about four fifths of over 350 genotyped donors.

PCR involved 60 Vbeta and 13 Jbeta primers. Measured with immunoSEQ multiplex PCR; TCRdb has only the in-frame clones, and not every one. The data show 120,000 or so clones, with about 78% seen just once and 3% to 4.5% held by the top ten. Whole-study findings and limits: Under in vitro conditions, a few CMV-associated chains were confirmed as specific for CMV antigens. Most subjects' HLA-A and HLA-B alleles were reportedly predicted from TCR beta sequences.

Remarks on this clone: Its specificity is not known.

This CDR3 is built from 14 residues. Trimming left V 4 bases short and J 10 bases short, with 18 bases between. Germline V gene lookup returns CDR1 SGDLS and CDR2 YYNGEE. This TCR was recovered from a man aged 30-40 years in good health and CMV-seronegative. The gene calls are TRBV9 and TRBJ1-5; D unclear. Sequenced material: PBMCs. CDR3 DNA: TGTGCCAGCAGCCCAAACCGAGGGCTAAGACCCCAGCATTTT. Translating it yields CASSPNRGLRPQHF.